The 22 T cell receptor beta chains given below trace back to one sample, sequenced in a study of cytomegalovirus exposure and HLA in healthy donors. The PCR had 60 Vbeta and 13 Jbeta primers. Sequencing was performed with immunoSEQ multiplex PCR; in TCRdb, only in-frame clones are kept and a portion is missing. The table lists 85,000 to 100,000 clones, about 68% of them singletons, with about 2.5% in the top ten. The sequencing sample was made of PBMCs. Receptors were obtained from a human donor in good health.

The genes are TRBV4-3 and TRBJ2-7; D gene uncertain. This CDR3 is built from 14 residues. With 4 bases removed from V and 2 bases from J, the gap between germline ends came to 12 bases. Germline V CDR1 and CDR2: LGHNA, YSLEER. This chain's CDR3 is CASSLGDGPYEQYF. As DNA, the CDR3 is TGCGCCAGCAGCCTCGGAGACGGCCCCTACGAGCAGTACTTC.

The gene calls are TRBV5-4 and TRBJ2-2, with D possibly matching TRBD2 (7 bases). The CDR3 consists of 16 residues. Per the germline V gene, CDR1 is SGHNT and CDR2 is YYREEE (reference sequence). V gave up 0 bases and J gave up 5 bases, with 14 bases separating them. The CDR3 DNA is TGTGCCAGCAGCTTGGAGTCGGGGGGCGAAACCGGGGAGCTGTTTTTT. It codes for CASSLESGGETGELFF.

This clone came up a few times. The V and J genes are TRBV5-5 and TRBJ1-1; D remains ambiguous. Germline V gives CDR1 SGHKS, CDR2 YYEKEE (reference sequence). The ends were cut back, 4 bases at V and 0 bases at J, with 7 bases in the middle. This CDR3 comprises 13 residues. The CDR3 sequence: CASSLDMNTEAFF. Here the CDR3 DNA reads TGTGCCAGCAGCCTAGATATGAACACTGAAGCTTTCTTT. Full variable domain (outside the CDR3, taken from reference TRBV5-5 and TRBJ1-1): DAGVTQSPTHLIKTRGQQVTLRCSPISGHKSVSWYQQVLGQGPQFIFQYYEKEERGRGNFPDRFSARQFPNYSSELNVNALLLGDSALYLCASSLDMNTEAFFGQGTRLTVV.

The gene calls are TRBV5-4 and TRBJ2-5; 10 nucleotides align to TRBD2. The CDR3 is 15 amino acids. J gave up 1 base and V 3 bases, and 3 bases lay outside the gene matches. Germline values: CDR1 SGHNT, CDR2 YYREEE (reference sequence). The CDR3 DNA is TGTGCCAGCAGCTATGGACTAGCGGTCCAAGAGACCCAGTACTTC. This sequence encodes CASSYGLAVQETQYF.

The genes are TRBV5-4 and TRBJ1-2; no firm D call. Trimming took 4 bases from V and 7 from J, leaving 14 bases between them. The CDR3 is made up of 13 amino acids. Germline CDR1 is SGHNT and CDR2 is YYREEE (reference sequence). The CDR3 coding sequence is TGTGCCAGCAGCACCGAGGTATTAGGTGGCTACACCTTC. This gives the protein CASSTEVLGGYTF.

This clone was detected only a few times. The chain carries TRBV2 and TRBJ2-5, with 11 bases lining up with TRBD2. Germline values: CDR1 SNHLY, CDR2 FYNNEI. The ends lost 3 bases at V and 5 bases at J; junction bases unmatched: 8. The CDR3 totals 16 residues. This CDR3 reads CASSERVAGGRETQYF. The CDR3 bases are TGTGCCAGCAGTGAGAGGGTAGCGGGGGGGCGGGAGACCCAGTACTTC.

The J gene is TRBJ2-3, the V gene TRBV30; 13 positions agree with TRBD2. V was pared by 3 bases and J by 3 bases, with 12 bases of the junction left unmatched. This CDR3 is built from 18 residues. The germline V gene has CDR1 GTSNPN and CDR2 SVGIG (reference sequence). CDR3 nucleotides: TGTGCCTGGAGGCATACTAGCGGGGGGGCAAGGGGGACAGATACGCAGTATTTT. Amino acids: CAWRHTSGGARGTDTQYF.

This clone showed up just a few times. The chain recombines TRBV5-6 with TRBJ2-7; the D gene is possibly TRBD1 (5 bases). Trimming took 5 bases from V and 6 from J, leaving 15 bases between them. CDR3 length equals 13 residues. Looked up from germline, CDR1 is SGHDT and CDR2 is YYEEEE. As DNA, the CDR3 is TGTGCCAGCAGTTCGACAGATACAGGCGAGCAGTACTTC. Amino acid sequence: CASSSTDTGEQYF.

This clone appeared a few times. The V call is TRBV10-3, the J call TRBJ1-6; 8 positions agree with TRBD1. CDR3 length equals 17 residues. Germline V CDR1 and CDR2: ENHRY, SYGVKD. With 4 bases clipped from V and 7 bases from J, the junction kept 12 bases outside the gene matches. CDR3 region: CAISVNPGGVLNSPLHF. The CDR3 DNA sequence: TGTGCCATCAGTGTGAATCCAGGGGGCGTGTTAAATTCACCCCTCCACTTT.

This clone showed up just a few times. The V call is TRBV7-9, the J call TRBJ1-6; D is unresolved. Trimming took off 5 bases at V and 9 bases at J, with 14 bases between the two ends. Germline CDR1 and CDR2: SEHNR and FQNEAQ (reference sequence). The length of the CDR3 is 14 residues. CDR3 sequence: CASSRVVGSSPLHF. CDR3 coding DNA: TGTGCCAGCAGCCGGGTGGTGGGGAGTTCACCCCTCCACTTT.

A few counts support this clone. The chain is built from TRBV5-4 and TRBJ1-1; D perhaps matches TRBD1 (5 bases). CDR1 SGHNT and CDR2 YYREEE come from the germline V gene (reference sequence). The V end was cut by 0 bases, the J end by 1 base, with 7 bases between. The CDR3 is made up of 14 amino acids. CDR3 loop: CASSLDQGNTEAFF. Here the CDR3 DNA reads TGTGCCAGCAGCTTGGATCAGGGGAACACTGAAGCTTTCTTT.

This chain uses TRBV4-3 with TRBJ2-7; a possible D gene is TRBD1 (5 bases). V lost 0 bases to trimming and J lost 3 bases, with 15 bases between them. CDR3 size: 16 residues. Per the germline V gene, CDR1 is LGHNA and CDR2 is YSLEER. The CDR3 loop reads CASSQELSGSHYEQYF. As DNA, the CDR3 is TGCGCCAGCAGCCAAGAGCTGTCAGGGTCCCACTACGAGCAGTACTTC.

The gene calls are TRBV10-3 and TRBJ2-2, with D tentatively TRBD1 (5 bases). With 0 bases removed from V and 1 base from J, the gap between germline ends came to 6 bases. CDR1 is ENHRY, CDR2 SYGVKD, per germline. The CDR3 has 15 amino acids. In DNA form, the CDR3 reads TGTGCCATCAGTGAGTCAGGGGTGAACACCGGGGAGCTGTTTTTT. Translated, it gives CAISESGVNTGELFF.

The chain joins TRBV9 to TRBJ2-7, with a tentative D call TRBD1 (6 bases). The V gene lost 2 bases and the J gene lost 4 bases, with 10 bases spanning the gap. The CDR3 contains 13 residues. The V gene's germline CDR1 is SGDLS and CDR2 YYNGEE. The CDR3 DNA reads TGTGCCAGCAGCGTCGAGGACAGATACGAGCAGTACTTC. Its translation: CASSVEDRYEQYF.

The J gene is TRBJ1-6, the V gene TRBV2; D gene uncertain. Germline V CDR1 and CDR2: SNHLY, FYNNEI. Trimming took off 8 bases at V and 6 bases at J, with 11 bases between the two ends. The CDR3 extends over 13 amino acids. CDR3 sequence reads: CASPSGSNSPLHF. CDR3 bases: TGTGCCAGCCCGTCAGGATCTAATTCACCCCTCCACTTT.

CDR3 coding DNA: TGTGCCAGCAGTTTCTCTGACAGGGTAGCCAAAAACATTCAGTACTTC. This sequence encodes CASSFSDRVAKNIQYF. This sequence joins TRBV6-5 and TRBJ2-4, with TRBD1 identical over 7 bases. This CDR3 has 16 residues. The ends lost 4 bases at V and 0 bases at J; junction bases unmatched: 6. Germline lookup yields CDR1 MNHEY and CDR2 SVGAGI.

The chain recombines TRBV29-1 with TRBJ2-3; 15 bases are a match to TRBD2. The CDR3 extends over 16 amino acids. Germline trimming cut 4 bases from V and 1 base from J; bases unmatched to any gene: 3. The germline CDR1 and CDR2 sequences are SQVTM and ANQGSEA. CDR3: CSVGGLAGGGTDTQYF. CDR3 DNA: TGCAGCGTTGGGGGACTAGCGGGGGGCGGCACAGATACGCAGTATTTT.

The rearrangement joins TRBV7-7 to TRBJ2-3; D not resolved. The CDR3 length is 13 residues. Trimming took off 5 bases at V and 3 bases at J, with 9 bases between the two ends. Germline V gene lookup returns CDR1 SSHAT and CDR2 FNYEAQ (reference sequence). The CDR3 region has the DNA TGTGCCAGCAGCCTCACTGAGACAGATACGCAGTATTTT. Encoded protein: CASSLTETDTQYF.

V and J are TRBV6-1 and TRBJ2-1; 10 nucleotides align to TRBD2. The CDR3 covers 19 residues. The germline gives CDR1 MNHNS, CDR2 SASEGT. Germline trimming cut 2 bases from V and 0 bases from J; bases unmatched to any gene: 10. The CDR3 DNA reads as TGTGCCAGCAGTGAATGGGCTAGCGGGGGCCCGTACTCCTACAATGAGCAGTTCTTC. This gives the protein CASSEWASGGPYSYNEQFF.

This sequence joins TRBV5-4 and TRBJ1-2, with 9 bases lining up with TRBD1. The CDR3 consists of 15 residues. Germline lookup yields CDR1 SGHNT and CDR2 YYREEE (reference sequence). V lost 4 bases and J lost 4; bases outside the gene matches: 8. The CDR3 region has the DNA TGTGCCAGCAGCCCGGGACAGGGAGTTTTCTATGGCTACACCTTC. This codes for CASSPGQGVFYGYTF.

This clone was counted a few times. CDR3 amino acids: CASSLTGESYNEQFF. CDR3 nucleotide sequence: TGCGCCAGCAGCTTGACAGGGGAGTCCTACAATGAGCAGTTCTTC. The chain combines TRBV5-1 with TRBJ2-1; 7 bases fit TRBD1. Germline loops: CDR1 SGHRS, CDR2 YFSETQ. This CDR3 region has 15 residues. With 1 base clipped from V and 1 base from J, the junction kept 2 bases outside the gene matches.

The J gene is TRBJ2-5, the V gene TRBV20-1, with D hard to call. CDR1 is DFQATT, CDR2 SNEGSKA, per germline (reference sequence). V shed 2 bases and J shed 5 bases, with 6 bases lying between them. The CDR3 loop spans 11 amino acids. The CDR3 is CSARRRETQYF. The DNA for the CDR3 is TGCAGTGCTAGAAGGCGGGAGACCCAGTACTTC.